This T cell receptor beta chain was recovered during a study of beta chain features in type 1 diabetes. Points from the study as a whole: Researchers report that Type 1 diabetes patients had moderately but significantly shorter TCRB CDR3s across all four CD4+ subsets.

This clone was observed a few times. The antigen is not known. The CDR3 is 12 amino acids. CDR1 SGHNT and CDR2 YYREEE come from the germline V gene (reference sequence). V was pared by 4 bases and J by 6 bases, with 10 bases between. The investigators reverse transcribed all of the isolated RNA, so they sequenced expressed TCRB transcripts. TCRdb keeps only in-frame clones here, not all; method: immunoSEQ multiplex PCR. The profile shows approximately 360,000 clones, approximately 12% of them singletons. The sequencing input was naive CD4+ T cells from blood. This TCR came from a woman under 30 with type 1 diabetes. The chain uses TRBV5-4 and TRBJ1-2; TRBD1 might be the D (5 bases). CDR3 loop: CASSPGGDGYTF. CDR3 bases: TGTGCCAGCAGCCCTGGGGGGGATGGCTACACCTTC.